This TCR beta chain originates from a study of cytomegalovirus exposure and HLA in healthy donors listed by TCRdb under 2017. Notes on the research overall: An earlier analysis of about 560 of the donors reported 250 to 350 Gb of sequence data and 117 million unique TCR beta sequences obtained from around 180 million T cells. Approximately 300 gigabases of sequencing data and some 85 million unique TCR sequences were included in an early release covering around 600 HLA-typed donors. The genetic ancestry cluster associated with self-reported Caucasian donors included 81% of the roughly 400 genotyped donors. The study was designed to test whether signatures of past pathogen exposure could be identified by cataloging public T cell receptors. The T cell repertoires of 670 or so subjects were profiled by immunosequencing and related to cytomegalovirus serostatus. Besides the first cohort of 500 to 700 subjects, a separate validation cohort made up of 120 or so different subjects was used. High-throughput TCR immunosequencing, statistical association of individual TCRs with disease status, and machine learning were combined to predict cytomegalovirus infection status. A later analysis re-analyzed previously published TCR beta repertoires from 650 to 800 donors and added high-resolution HLA genotyping to study TCR occurrence patterns. In the later analysis, no new phenotypic data were used to find candidate immune exposures; instead, reliance was placed on TCR beta sequences and their occurrence across donors. In an earlier analysis of a few hundred of the donors, high-throughput TCR beta sequencing was used to judge whether each TCR beta V gene segment behaved as functional or pseudogenic. Donor age, sex, ethnicity and CMV serostatus were collected together with the repertoire data. A later genetic analysis used genome-wide SNP genotypes for about 65% of the 666 donors, treating that subset as a discovery cohort. Every discovery cohort repertoire had been produced on one sequencing platform. HLA typing included class I and class II loci at four-digit resolution. Typing coverage varied by locus: roughly 629-630 donors for A, B, C, DRB1 and DQB1; roughly 560 for DQA1; nearly 610 for DPA1; some 470 for DPB1. Several DR-DQ haplotypes were handled as single units for association and clustering because linkage in the cohort was strong. Among several hundred genotyped donors of the cohort, an average of approximately 220,000 unique TCR beta nucleotide sequences was sequenced per donor, of which roughly 17% were non-productive. The paper's findings and limits, for the study overall: The cohort was sequenced for TCR beta chains only, and without alpha or paired-chain data the features that could be detected were limited. The classifier was reported to diagnose cytomegalovirus status with high specificity and sensitivity in both the original cohort and the validation cohort. In a later genetic analysis, fewer N-insertions in productive TCRs were reported among donors in an Asian-associated ancestry cluster than the roughly 700-donor mean. According to the authors, the approach could potentially be generalized to other disease states and immunological phenotypes. Most TCR sequences were seen in very few donors, while some public TCRs were found in many individuals. An earlier analysis of around 600 of the donors showed that most TCR beta V segments appeared in productive rearrangements either about 87% or about 30% of the time, which broadly matched IMGT annotations. Strong co-occurrence of HLA alleles, especially DR and DQ, made assigning TCR associations to individual alleles difficult. The only immune exposure information available for the cohort was CMV serostatus. An association between a missense DCLRE1C variant and V-gene and J-gene trimming of TCR beta chains was found in a later genetic analysis and replicated in an independent cohort. A later analysis found that most CMV-associated TCR beta chains appeared HLA-restricted, with HLA associations seemingly driven largely by CMV exposure. A later analysis reported that several top co-occurrence clusters appeared linked to parvovirus B19, influenza, CMV and Epstein-Barr virus. A further reported finding was that TCR beta sequences accurately predicted the HLA-A and HLA-B alleles for most subjects in the first cohort. Three of the identified cytomegalovirus-associated TCR beta chains were confirmed in vitro to be specific for cytomegalovirus antigens. Because HLA typing was unavailable for some donors at each locus, only the typed subset was used in association tests. Correlated functional status among segregating V segments might reflect linkage disequilibrium, but an unknown experimental factor could not be ruled out. The earlier analysis of almost 600 of the donors excluded 15 to 20 rarely observed V segments, including chromosome 9 orphons, because counts were too low. The study listed 150 to 200 TCR beta chains as associated with cytomegalovirus. In a later analysis, TCR association rates were found to vary across HLA loci, with the most associated TCRs seen for DRB1 alleles and the fewest for HLA-C alleles. A later analysis found that HLA-associated TCR beta chains were more clonally expanded and had lower generation probabilities than equally common non-associated chains. A cluster of highly shared sequence variants was judged likely to represent a technical artifact of the sequencing pipeline. Roughly uniform sequencing depth across donors was assumed in presence/absence analyses, although this assumption may not hold. A later analysis associated 16,951 TCR beta sequences with specific HLA alleles at a false discovery rate of 0.05.

The cohort was made up of roughly 670 healthy bone marrow donors. At the time of sampling, every cohort member was nominally healthy, though immune exposures that went unrecorded were likely present. The donor tested CMV seronegative and was one of the 352 seronegative cohort members. A peripheral blood sample was collected from each donor, and TCR beta sequencing was performed on peripheral blood mononuclear cells. Genomic DNA was extracted from the blood cell samples with the Qiagen DNeasy Blood Extraction Kit. Receptor libraries were prepared by the immunoSEQ multiplex PCR assay. For the multiplex PCR, a mixture combining 60 forward primers for TCR Vbeta segments and 13 reverse primers for TCR Jbeta segments was used. A multiplex PCR assay on genomic DNA amplified the CDR3 region of rearranged TCR beta genes. Amplified TCR beta libraries were sequenced as 87-base-pair reads on the Illumina HiSeq System. Processing in the source paper ran as follows. Across the 670 or so repertoires, a later analysis counted around 80 million unique TCR beta chains, 9.5 million to 13 million of which were shared by at least two donors. Raw reads were error-corrected and collapsed into unique sequences with a nearest-neighbor algorithm that merged closely related sequences to remove PCR and sequencing errors. V, D and J gene segments were assigned by aligning CDR3 sequences to IMGT reference sequences. Each retained sequence needed at least a six-nucleotide match to both a V gene segment and a J gene segment. Rearrangements were classified as productive when the CDR3 lacked stop codons and remained in frame with V and J, and all other rearrangements were classified as non-productive. CDR3 was defined according to IMGT convention as the region running from the second conserved V-encoded cysteine to the conserved J-encoded phenylalanine. The earlier analysis of approximately 500 of the donors excluded sequences that lacked an unambiguous match to a single V gene segment. An earlier analysis of a few hundred of the donors called V segments functional above 56.7% productive rearrangements and segregating when the between-donor standard deviation exceeded 5%. A statistical classification framework was built to diagnose cytomegalovirus status from the catalog of TCR beta chain sequences. In a later analysis, V and J genes were assigned by comparing TCR nucleotide sequences against IMGT/GENE-DB human TR gene sequences. The TCRdist pipeline was used in a later analysis to assign CDR3 sequences and most-parsimonious VDJ recombination scenarios. In a later analysis, each TCR beta chain was defined by its CDR3 amino acid sequence together with its V-gene family, and reads lacking a unique V-gene family were excluded. To address suspected cross-contamination and a sequencing artifact, a later analysis removed around 600 highly shared, low-generation-probability nucleotide sequences. In a later analysis, a clonal expansion index was calculated for each public chain from normalized within-repertoire ranks of inferred template counts. In a later analysis, generation probabilities were computed using a VDJ recombination model fitted to out-of-frame rearrangements, and the results were checked against IGoR. Hypergeometric tests were used in a later analysis to score TCR-TCR, TCR-HLA and TCR-CMV co-occurrence, with a repertoire-size bias correction applied to the TCR pairs. In a later analysis, false discovery rates were estimated by permuting HLA or CMV assignments 20 times. In a later analysis, co-occurring TCRs were grouped using DBSCAN, and TCRdist sequence similarity was added for clustering within HLA-allele-positive subsets. Repertoires with fewer than 30,000 or more than 120,000 public chains, plus five repertoires with anomalous nucleotide sharing, were excluded from co-occurrence clustering. As stored in TCRdb, this immuneACCESS dataset retains in-frame rearrangements with V and J assigned. A fraction of the clones does not appear; measured against another copy, unresolved V genes explain less than half of the discrepancy, and the remainder lacks a known reason. V, J and clone size reflect that table, while D and trimming were determined from the DNA. The sample contains roughly 90,000 clones, around 77% of them found a single time. Around 7% of the sample goes to the ten largest clones.

In the case of this clone: Which antigen it targets is not known. Nothing much larger sits one base from this clone, and base qualities are not available.

The receptor comes from a man aged 30-40 years in good health and CMV-seronegative. Sequencing was performed on PBMCs.

The nucleotide sequence is given as TGTGCCAGCAGCCTACAGGGAGGGTACGAGCAGTACTTC. This encodes CASSLQGGYEQYF. The rearranged segments are TRBV11-2 and TRBJ2-7; the D gene is perhaps TRBD2, from 7 matching bases. CDR1 SGHAT and CDR2 FQNNGV were looked up in the germline V gene. V is cut by 5 bases and J by 4 bases, and the space between the germline ends is 12 bases. The CDR3 holds 13 amino acids from the cysteine to the phenylalanine. Of all the DNA, just the CDR3 is kept, 39 bases in frame from base 1. With all but the CDR3 taken from the reference TRBV11-2 and TRBJ2-7 genes, the full variable domain is: EAGVAQSPRYKIIEKRQSVAFWCNPISGHATLYWYQQILGQGPKLLIQFQNNGVVDDSQLPKDRFSAERLKGVDSTLKIQPAKLEDSAVYLCASSLQGGYEQYFGPGTRLTVT.